These T cell receptor beta chains were read from a single sample in a study of shared clonotypes between healthy human individuals. Produced via immunoSEQ multiplex PCR; TCRdb's table is partial and in-frame only. The repertoire holds 1.6 million or so clones, with around 98.5% as singletons. Material for sequencing was naive CD4+ T cells sorted from blood. The receptors stem from a man aged 25-45 years in good health. Each CDR3 is given with its conserved first and last residue.

V gene: TRBV7-6; J gene: TRBJ2-7; CDR3 protein: CASSFADSAYEQYF
V gene: TRBV5-1; J gene: TRBJ2-7; CDR3 protein: CASSFDGTGTYEQYF
V gene: TRBV15; J gene: TRBJ1-5; CDR3 protein: CATSRFGTGGNQPQHF
V gene: TRBV14; J gene: TRBJ2-7; CDR3 protein: CASSRQPYEQYF
V gene: TRBV6-5; J gene: TRBJ2-4; CDR3 protein: CASSSSGQGIQYF
V gene: TRBV18; J gene: TRBJ1-3; CDR3 protein: CASSPGENTIYF
V gene: TRBV6-1; J gene: TRBJ2-5; CDR3 protein: CASSEVTNLGTQYF
V gene: TRBV6-1; J gene: TRBJ1-1; CDR3 protein: CASRAQINTEAFF
V gene: TRBV2; J gene: TRBJ1-4; CDR3 protein: CASKVSTLFF
V gene: TRBV19; J gene: TRBJ2-3; CDR3 protein: CASRRVGDHTDTQYF
V gene: TRBV28; J gene: TRBJ2-1; CDR3 protein: CASSTWLGAYNEQFF
V gene: TRBV30; J gene: TRBJ2-1; CDR3 protein: CAWIQQAGYNEQFF
V gene: TRBV5-6; J gene: TRBJ2-7; CDR3 protein: CASSLVRKLHSYEQYF
V gene: TRBV7-3; J gene: TRBJ2-5; CDR3 protein: CASSAGGRQETQYF
V gene: TRBV7-8; J gene: TRBJ2-2; CDR3 protein: CASSYPTDLNTGELFF
V gene: TRBV2; J gene: TRBJ2-7; CDR3 protein: CASLYRGYEQYF
V gene: TRBV11-3; J gene: TRBJ2-3; CDR3 protein: CASSPGTSGRWGTDTQYF
V gene: TRBV5-1; J gene: TRBJ2-5; CDR3 protein: CASSPGGLIQETQYF
V gene: TRBV20-1; J gene: TRBJ1-2; CDR3 protein: CSARTGNTF
V gene: TRBV18; J gene: TRBJ1-2; CDR3 protein: CASSQGNYGYTF
V gene: TRBV18; J gene: TRBJ1-3; CDR3 protein: CASSGRTGKAGNTIYF
V gene: TRBV4-1; J gene: TRBJ2-7; CDR3 protein: CASSQYMGDYEQYF